The next 31 T cell receptor beta chains were all read from a single sample in a study of T cell responses to AZD1222 COVID-19 vaccine. Data came from immunoSEQ multiplex PCR; TCRdb stores just in-frame clones and leaves some out. The data show about 110,000 clones, with just over 85% seen just once and less than 3.5% held by the top ten. The source material was peripheral blood, sampled on day 0 of AZD1222 vaccination. Source of these receptors: an adult in good health.

The rearrangement links TRBV5-6 to TRBJ1-1; TRBD1 agrees at 7 bases. Germline-derived CDR1 and CDR2 are SGHDT and YYEEEE. The CDR3 is 13 amino acids. With 3 bases clipped from V and 12 bases from J, the junction kept 11 bases outside the gene matches. The CDR3 nucleotides read TGTGCCAGCAGCTATCCGGGACAGAGCACGACTTTCTTT. Translated, it gives CASSYPGQSTTFF.

In DNA form, the CDR3 reads TGTGCCAGCAGTTACGGTCCAGGGTTGAATGAAAAACTGTTTTTT. Amino acids: CASSYGPGLNEKLFF. The chain couples TRBV6-5 to TRBJ1-4, with D maybe TRBD1 (5 bases). The CDR3 has 15 amino acids. Germline V lookup: CDR1 MNHEY, CDR2 SVGAGI. Trimming stripped 2 bases from V and 5 bases from J, with 12 bases between.

The rearrangement links TRBV19 to TRBJ1-5, with 10 bases aligning to TRBD1. Germline V CDR1 and CDR2: LNHDA, SQIVND (reference sequence). V was clipped by 5 bases and J by 7 bases; unmatched bases: 8. This CDR3 has 15 residues. This CDR3 reads CASSVPGQGTQPQHF. In nucleotides, the CDR3 is TGTGCCAGTAGTGTACCGGGACAGGGGACGCAGCCCCAGCATTTT.

V usage is TRBV5-4 and J usage is TRBJ2-1, with TRBD2 matching 8 bases. Germline loops: CDR1 SGHNT, CDR2 YYREEE (reference sequence). Germline trimming cut 5 bases from V and 6 bases from J; bases unmatched to any gene: 7. The CDR3 is made up of 14 amino acids. The CDR3 protein is CASRAAGAGNEQFF. The DNA of the CDR3 is TGTGCCAGCAGGGCAGCGGGGGCGGGCAATGAGCAGTTCTTC.

The genes are TRBV10-3 and TRBJ1-5; D is unclear. The J call could be wrong; TRBJ2-3 is a better fit for the DNA end. Per the germline V gene, CDR1 is ENHRY and CDR2 is SYGVKD. This CDR3 region has 15 residues. CDR3 residues: CAISVDGPQVGPQYF. CDR3 nucleotide sequence: TGTGCCATCAGTGTCGATGGGCCCCAGGTTGGGCCCCAGTATTTT.

V and J are TRBV3-1 (or the pseudogene TRBV3-2) and TRBJ2-7; 7 bases are a match to TRBD2. The CDR3 contains 14 residues. The V and J ends lost 4 bases and 3 bases, in that order; junction bases with no gene match: 6. Germline-derived CDR1 and CDR2 are LGHDT and YNNKEL (reference sequence). The CDR3: CASSRLGTNYEQYF. For the CDR3, the DNA is TGTGCCAGCAGCCGCCTAGGGACTAACTACGAGCAGTACTTC.

The V call is TRBV28, the J call TRBJ2-5, with no clear D. The assigned J gene may be wrong: the sequence end matches TRBJ2-7 better. The CDR3 loop spans 15 amino acids. The germline gives CDR1 MDHEN, CDR2 SYDVKM. CDR3 bases: TGTGCCAGCAGTCCCACGACTGGCCTACGAGCCGAGCAGTACTTC. It specifies CASSPTTGLRAEQYF.

This clone was counted a few times. The CDR3 region is CASSQGSDGYTF. CDR3 bases: TGCGCCAGCAGCCAGGGGTCGGATGGCTACACCTTC. This chain links TRBV4-1 with TRBJ1-2; D unresolved. Germline CDR1 and CDR2: MGHRA and YSYEKL. Trimming removed 3 bases at V and 6 bases at J, with 8 bases between. The CDR3 spans 12 residues.

V is TRBV5-1 and J is TRBJ1-6; 7 bases agree with TRBD1. Germline CDR1 reads SGHRS; CDR2 reads YFSETQ. The CDR3 is made up of 14 amino acids. Trimming took 4 bases from V and 6 from J; bases not matched to a gene: 4. This CDR3 reads CASSPGQRNSPLHF. CDR3 coding DNA: TGCGCCAGCAGCCCGGGACAGCGTAATTCACCCCTCCACTTT. The variable domain in full, with the rest retrieved from reference TRBV5-1 and TRBJ1-6, is KAGVTQTPRYLIKTRGQQVTLSCSPISGHRSVSWYQQTPGQGLQFLFEYFSETQRNKGNFPGRFSGRQFSNSRSEMNVSTLELGDSALYLCASSPGQRNSPLHFGNGTRLTVT.

This sequence joins TRBV19 and TRBJ1-4; 7 bases align to TRBD1. The length of the CDR3 is 14 residues. In germline, CDR1 is LNHDA, CDR2 SQIVND (reference sequence). The J segment lost 5 bases and the V segment lost 6 bases, leaving 6 bases of the junction unmatched. DNA for the CDR3: TGTGCCAGTAGACCGGGACAGAAGAATGAAAAACTGTTTTTT. Translation gives CASRPGQKNEKLFF. The full variable domain, with the rest looked up from reference TRBV19 and TRBJ1-4, is DGGITQSPKYLFRKEGQNVTLSCEQNLNHDAMYWYRQDPGQGLRLIYYSQIVNDFQKGDIAEGYSVSREKKESFPLTVTSAQKNPTAFYLCASRPGQKNEKLFFGSGTQLSVL.

The chain has TRBV10-1 and TRBJ1-2; 7 nucleotides line up with TRBD1. The trim removed 3 bases at V and 5 bases at J, leaving 6 bases unmatched. Germline CDR1 WNHNN, CDR2 SYGVQD (reference sequence). The CDR3 covers 14 residues. CDR3 nucleotides: TGCGCCAGCAGTGAAGGGACAGCGAGATATGGCTACACCTTC. Amino acid sequence: CASSEGTARYGYTF.

The chain recombines TRBV24-1 with TRBJ2-1; a weak D match, TRBD2 (5 bases). With 0 bases removed from V and 6 bases from J, the gap between germline ends came to 11 bases. Germline V CDR1 and CDR2: KGHDR, SFDVKD. The length of the CDR3 is 15 residues. The CDR3 nucleotides are TGTGCCACCAGTGATTTGGGTTCTAGCACCAATGAGCAGTTCTTC. Its protein is CATSDLGSSTNEQFF.

This clone was recorded only once. This chain joins TRBV3-1 (or the pseudogene TRBV3-2) and TRBJ2-2; weak D call: TRBD2 (6 bases). The CDR3 length is 13 residues. Trimming left V 6 bases short and J 5 bases short, with 10 bases between. Germline V gene sequence: CDR1 LGHDT, CDR2 YNNKEL (reference sequence). The CDR3 region is CASREGVTGELFF. The DNA of the CDR3 is TGTGCCAGCAGGGAGGGTGTTACCGGGGAGCTGTTTTTT.

This sequence joins TRBV28 and TRBJ1-2, with D possibly being TRBD1 (5 bases). The CDR3 is made up of 14 amino acids. The V end was cut by 4 bases, the J end by 8 bases, with 17 bases between. Germline CDR1 is MDHEN and CDR2 is SYDVKM. The CDR3, as DNA: TGTGCCAGCAGTTCCACCTCCCGGGGCCGAGGCTACACCTTC. Protein product: CASSSTSRGRGYTF.

The CDR3 DNA follows: TGCGCCAGCAGCCAAGACCGACAGGAGCCGGATAGCAATCAGCCCCAGCATTTT. Its protein is CASSQDRQEPDSNQPQHF. The chain couples TRBV5-1 to TRBJ1-5; D may be TRBD1 (6 bases). The CDR3 is 18 residues long. V gave up 4 bases and J gave up 0 bases, with 20 bases separating them. The germline CDR1 and CDR2 sequences are SGHRS and YFSETQ.

V is TRBV5-4 and J is TRBJ2-7, with 11 nucleotides matching TRBD2. CDR1 SGHNT and CDR2 YYREEE come from the germline V gene (reference sequence). The V gene end was trimmed by 10 bases and the J gene end by 2 bases; junction bases not matched to a gene: 8. This CDR3 contains 14 residues. The CDR3: CAGGLAGGTYEQYF. In DNA, the CDR3 is TGTGCCGGAGGGCTAGCGGGGGGAACCTACGAGCAGTACTTC.

Only a few counts were recorded for this clone. The rearrangement uses TRBV27 and TRBJ1-5; D may be TRBD1 (5 bases). The germline CDR1 and CDR2 sequences are MNHEY and SMNVEV (reference sequence). CDR3 length equals 12 residues. Trimming removed 8 bases at V and 5 bases at J, with 10 bases between. In DNA, the CDR3 is TGTGCCAGCGGGAGGGGATATCAGCCCCAGCATTTT. Its protein is CASGRGYQPQHF.

J is TRBJ1-2 and V is TRBV6-1; D gene uncertain. The CDR3 is 10 amino acids. The V gene's germline CDR1 is MNHNS and CDR2 SASEGT. V was cut by 3 bases and J by 8 bases, with 4 bases left in between. The CDR3 region is CASSDKGYTF. DNA of the CDR3: TGTGCCAGCAGTGATAAGGGCTACACCTTC.

This chain uses TRBV20-1 with TRBJ2-5; 9 nucleotides line up with TRBD2. After removal of 3 bases from V and 5 bases from J, the junction contained 7 bases not matched to a gene. The length of the CDR3 is 14 residues. The germline V gene has CDR1 DFQATT and CDR2 SNEGSKA (reference sequence). The DNA of the CDR3 is TGCAGTGCTAGTAGGCGGGGGGGCCGGGAGACCCAGTACTTC. Translating gives CSASRRGGRETQYF.

V gene TRBV28 combines with J gene TRBJ1-1, with 7 bases lining up with TRBD1. Trimming at V came to 6 bases and at J to 9 bases, leaving 7 bases not matched to a gene. The CDR3 consists of 12 residues. Germline values: CDR1 MDHEN, CDR2 SYDVKM. The CDR3, as DNA: TGTGCCAGCAGCGTAAGGGACAGCAAAGCTTTCTTT. Amino acids: CASSVRDSKAFF.

The chain combines TRBV19 with TRBJ2-2, with 10 bases matching TRBD2. The ends lost 3 bases at V and 6 bases at J; junction bases unmatched: 4. The CDR3 consists of 15 residues. Germline V lookup: CDR1 LNHDA, CDR2 SQIVND (reference sequence). As DNA, the CDR3 is TGTGCCAGTAGTATGGATAGCGGGGGGCCCGGGGAGCTGTTTTTT. It codes for CASSMDSGGPGELFF.

This chain links TRBV5-1 with TRBJ1-1; D not resolved. In germline, CDR1 is SGHRS, CDR2 YFSETQ. This CDR3 spans 15 amino acids. Trimming shortened V by 0 bases and J by 1 base, and 10 bases separated the two germline ends. The CDR3 DNA reads TGCGCCAGCAGCTTGGAACGGGCACCGAACACTGAAGCTTTCTTT. Residues: CASSLERAPNTEAFF. The variable domain in full, completed from reference TRBV5-1 and TRBJ1-1, reads KAGVTQTPRYLIKTRGQQVTLSCSPISGHRSVSWYQQTPGQGLQFLFEYFSETQRNKGNFPGRFSGRQFSNSRSEMNVSTLELGDSALYLCASSLERAPNTEAFFGQGTRLTVV.

The rearrangement uses TRBV2 and TRBJ1-1; D possibly corresponds to TRBD1 (5 bases). This CDR3 contains 13 residues. Per germline, CDR1 SNHLY and CDR2 FYNNEI. The V end lost 7 bases, the J end lost 7 bases, and 16 bases lay between the germline ends. The CDR3 coding sequence is TGTGCCAGCACCGAGGCGGGGCGGGTTGAAGCTTTCTTT. It translates to CASTEAGRVEAFF.

This clone has only one observation. The chain joins TRBV20-1 to TRBJ1-2; D is ambiguous. This CDR3 has 11 residues. Trimming shortened V by 3 bases and J by 7 bases, and 9 bases separated the two germline ends. Germline V gene data show CDR1 as DFQATT and CDR2 as SNEGSKA (reference sequence). This CDR3 is CSASRAGGYTF. DNA of the CDR3: TGCAGTGCTAGTAGGGCTGGTGGCTACACCTTC.

This chain links TRBV5-4 with TRBJ1-1; D remains ambiguous. The V gene's germline CDR1 is SGHNT and CDR2 YYREEE (reference sequence). Trimming cost V 0 bases and J 8 bases, with 11 bases left between them. CDR3 length: 13 amino acids. CDR3 in DNA: TGTGCCAGCAGCTTGGAGGGCGCCAGAGAAGCTTTCTTT. Translating it yields CASSLEGAREAFF.

The genes are TRBV7-2 and TRBJ2-3; D uncertain. Germline CDR1 is SGHTA and CDR2 is FQGNSA. V lost 1 base and J 2 bases, leaving 10 bases between the germline ends. This CDR3 has 15 amino acids. In DNA, the CDR3 is TGTGCCAGCAGCTTAGGGGTGGGGTCCACAGATACGCAGTATTTT. Its protein product is CASSLGVGSTDTQYF.

The J gene is TRBJ1-2, the V gene TRBV19; D is perhaps TRBD1 (5 bases). CDR3 size: 17 residues. Germline assignment: CDR1 LNHDA and CDR2 SQIVND (reference sequence). V shed 2 bases and J shed 6 bases, with 22 bases lying between them. CDR3 loop: CASSITRTRAVGDGYTF. In DNA form, the CDR3 reads TGTGCCAGTAGTATAACACGTACGAGGGCTGTGGGGGATGGCTACACCTTC.

The count of this clone is one. The chain combines TRBV9 with TRBJ1-2; 7 bases map to TRBD1. V gave up 2 bases and J gave up 3 bases; unmatched junction bases: 7. Germline V gives CDR1 SGDLS, CDR2 YYNGEE. The length of the CDR3 is 15 residues. For the CDR3, the DNA is TGTGCCAGCAGCGTGGACCCGACAGGGTACTATGGCTACACCTTC. It encodes CASSVDPTGYYGYTF.

CDR3 in amino acids: CASSYPTAGPYEQYF. CDR3 bases: TGTGCCAGCAGTTACCCCACGGCAGGCCCCTACGAGCAGTACTTC. The chain uses TRBV6-2 or TRBV6-3 and TRBJ2-7; unclear D gene. The CDR3 is 15 amino acids. Germline loops: CDR1 MNHEY, CDR2 SVGEGT. V was cut by 2 bases and J by 2 bases, with 13 bases left in between.

V is TRBV27 and J is TRBJ2-1; 9 nucleotides agree with TRBD2. The CDR3 consists of 15 residues. Germline-derived CDR1 and CDR2 are MNHEY and SMNVEV (reference sequence). V shed 2 bases, J shed 2 bases, and the junction held 1 base outside the gene matches. The CDR3 here is CASSLSGGPYNEQFF. The CDR3 DNA reads TGTGCCAGCAGTTTAAGCGGGGGGCCCTACAATGAGCAGTTCTTC.

The chain carries TRBV5-1 and TRBJ2-2; weak D call: TRBD1 (6 bases). Germline CDR1 is SGHRS and CDR2 is YFSETQ. This CDR3 has 15 amino acids. V was pared by 1 base and J by 1 base, with 8 bases between. CDR3 in DNA: TGCGCCAGCAGCTTGCTAGGGGGGAACACCGGGGAGCTGTTTTTT. Its protein is CASSLLGGNTGELFF.